These T cell receptor beta chains were read from a single sample in a study of shared clonotypes between healthy human individuals. The repertoire was sequenced with immunoSEQ multiplex PCR; TCRdb's copy has only in-frame clones and lacks some. The table has over a million clones, under 80% seen once. The specimen sequenced was memory CD4+ T cells sorted from blood. The receptors come from a man aged 18 to 35 in good health. Both conserved end residues are part of each CDR3. D genes are given only for firm matches. The listing skips clone size in some rows; elsewhere it reads once, few, many or a size class.

size | J | D | V | CDR3 | DNA
once | TRBJ1-2 | . | TRBV5-6 | CASSPDRNYGYTF | TGTGCCAGCAGCCCGGACAGAAACTATGGCTACACCTTC
once | TRBJ2-4 | . | TRBV5-1 | CASSLVGGGDIQYF | TGCGCCAGCAGCTTGGTCGGCGGCGGAGACATTCAGTACTTC
. | TRBJ2-4 | . | TRBV5-1 | CASSPAQGVNIQYF | TGCGCCAGCAGCCCCGCCCAGGGTGTGAACATTCAGTACTTC
. | TRBJ1-4 | TRBD1 | TRBV18 | CASSSDSGDRGGEKLFF | TGTGCCAGCTCGTCGGATTCGGGGGACAGGGGAGGAGAAAAACTGTTTTTT
. | TRBJ2-7 | TRBD2 | TRBV7-2 | CASSLLWAGGSEQYF | TGTGCCAGCAGCTTGCTATGGGCCGGGGGGTCCGAGCAGTACTTC
. | TRBJ1-2 | TRBD1 | TRBV27 | CASSLSTGGNYGYTF | TGTGCCAGCAGTTTATCTACAGGGGGCAACTATGGCTACACCTTC
. | TRBJ1-1 | . | TRBV6-1 | CASRAITEAFF | TGTGCCAGCCGGGCAATCACTGAAGCTTTCTTT
. | TRBJ1-1 | . | TRBV20-1 | CSARGETEAFF | TGCAGTGCTAGAGGGGAAACTGAAGCTTTCTTT
. | TRBJ1-3 | . | TRBV4-1 | CASRQEQSFSGNTIYF | TGCGCCAGCAGACAGGAGCAATCTTTCTCTGGAAACACCATATATTTT
. | TRBJ1-6 | . | TRBV11-2 | CASSPEGGAVNSPLHF | TGTGCCAGCAGCCCCGAGGGGGGGGCAGTTAATTCACCCCTCCACTTT
. | TRBJ2-1 | . | TRBV9 | CASSVVGGGAYNEQFF | TGTGCCAGCAGCGTAGTCGGGGGTGGGGCCTACAATGAGCAGTTCTTC
. | TRBJ2-7 | . | TRBV20-1 | CSAAQAYEQYF | TGCAGTGCGGCCCAGGCCTACGAGCAGTACTTC
. | TRBJ2-4 | . | TRBV10-1 | CASSPGPNIQYF | TGCGCCAGCAGCCCGGGACCAAACATTCAGTACTTC
. | TRBJ2-3 | . | TRBV5-1 | CASSLGSGSTDTQYF | TGCGCCAGCAGCTTGGGCAGCGGTAGCACAGATACGCAGTATTTT
. | TRBJ1-2 | TRBD1 | TRBV30 | CAWSKQGQSGYTF | TGTGCCTGGAGTAAACAGGGGCAATCGGGCTACACCTTC